Below are 29 T cell receptor beta chains sequenced from a single sample in a study of cytomegalovirus exposure and HLA in healthy donors. The PCR used 60 Vbeta and 13 Jbeta primers. Here immunoSEQ multiplex PCR was the method, and the copy in TCRdb shows in-frame clones only, minus some. The data hold about 190,000 clones, with roughly 70% observed a single time. Sequencing was done on a sample of PBMCs. These receptors came from a woman aged 25 to 39 in good health and CMV-seronegative.

J is TRBJ1-1 and V is TRBV6-1; 11 bases line up with TRBD1. Germline lookup yields CDR1 MNHNS and CDR2 SASEGT. V lost 6 bases to trimming and J lost 9 bases; unmatched junction nucleotides: 12. The CDR3 loop spans 15 amino acids. CDR3 amino acids: CASRGVGQGAMKAFF. The CDR3 nucleotides read TGTGCCAGCAGGGGTGTTGGACAGGGGGCAATGAAAGCTTTCTTT.

The V and J genes are TRBV5-1 and TRBJ2-3, with 7 positions matching TRBD2. Per the germline V gene, CDR1 is SGHRS and CDR2 is YFSETQ. The CDR3 runs to 14 residues. V lost 6 bases and J lost 4; bases outside the gene matches: 8. The CDR3 DNA is TGCGCCAGCAAACTAGCGTATCATCCAGATACGCAGTATTTT. This translates into CASKLAYHPDTQYF.

This clone has more than one count but fewer than ten. The chain has TRBV7-3 and TRBJ2-7; a possible D gene is TRBD2 (6 bases). Germline V lookup: CDR1 SGHTA, CDR2 FQGTGA. V was cut by 0 bases and J by 5 bases, with 17 bases left in between. This CDR3 has 16 amino acids. The CDR3 DNA is TGTGCCAGCAGCTTAACCCCTTACGGGAGCGGTAACGAGCAGTACTTC. Its translation is CASSLTPYGSGNEQYF.

The V gene is TRBV25-1, the J gene TRBJ2-1, with TRBD2 identical over 7 bases. V lost 3 bases and J lost 8; bases outside the gene matches: 7. CDR1 is MGHDK and CDR2 is SYGVNS in the germline V gene. The CDR3 runs to 14 residues. The CDR3 DNA reads TGTGCCAGCAGTGATCCATCGGGGAGGGATGAGCAGTTCTTC. This gives the protein CASSDPSGRDEQFF.

The chain has TRBV6-5 and TRBJ1-1, with D possibly TRBD1 on 6 matching bases. This CDR3 spans 14 amino acids. The V end was cut by 2 bases, the J end by 11 bases, with 18 bases between. CDR1 and CDR2 from the germline V gene are MNHEY and SVGAGI. CDR3 bases: TGTGCCAGCAGTTACGGACGGGGGGCGATCAGGGCTTTCTTT. It encodes CASSYGRGAIRAFF.

The genes are TRBV29-1 and TRBJ1-2; TRBD1 matches at 11 bases. This CDR3 is 13 amino acids long. Germline-derived CDR1 and CDR2 are SQVTM and ANQGSEA. The J segment lost 7 bases and the V segment lost 6 bases, leaving 7 bases of the junction unmatched. CDR3 residues: CSVEGQGDGGYTF. The CDR3 nucleotides are TGCAGCGTAGAGGGACAGGGGGACGGTGGCTACACCTTC. Filled out from reference TRBV29-1 and TRBJ1-2, the complete variable domain reads SAVISQKPSRDICQRGTSLTIQCQVDSQVTMMFWYRQQPGQSLTLIATANQGSEATYESGFVIDKFPISRPNLTFSTLTVSNMSPEDSSIYLCSVEGQGDGGYTFGSGTRLTVV.

This clone was counted only a few times. V usage is TRBV6-6 and J usage is TRBJ2-3; possibly TRBD2 for D (5 bases). Germline V gene sequence: CDR1 MNHNY, CDR2 SVGAGI (reference sequence). Trimming took off 10 bases at V and 9 bases at J, with 23 bases between the two ends. This CDR3 is 14 amino acids long. The CDR3 DNA reads TGTGCCACTCAGCCGGGCCCCGAAGGAGGAACGCAGTATTTT. Its protein product is CATQPGPEGGTQYF.

The J gene is TRBJ1-1, the V gene TRBV13, with 7 bases aligning to TRBD1. This CDR3 is 16 amino acids long. Germline lookup yields CDR1 PRHDT and CDR2 FYEKMQ (reference sequence). The V and J ends lost 6 bases and 1 base, in that order; junction bases with no gene match: 11. The CDR3 bases are TGTGCCAGCAGAACCCTTTCCGGGACAGAGAACACTGAAGCTTTCTTT. The encoded protein is CASRTLSGTENTEAFF.

The chain links TRBV5-6 to TRBJ2-3, with 9 bases identical to TRBD1. CDR3 length: 17 amino acids. V was clipped by 0 bases and J by 0 bases; unmatched bases: 5. Germline CDR1 reads SGHDT; CDR2 reads YYEEEE. The CDR3 region has the DNA TGTGCCAGCAGCTTGGAAAAGGGACAGGGAAGCACAGATACGCAGTATTTT. This codes for CASSLEKGQGSTDTQYF.

J is TRBJ2-1 and V is TRBV5-4; 14 bases map to TRBD2. Germline V gene sequence: CDR1 SGHNT, CDR2 YYREEE (reference sequence). CDR3 length: 16 residues. Trimming at V came to 4 bases and at J to 6 bases, leaving 6 bases not matched to a gene. The chain's CDR3 is CASSPPGLAGANEQFF. The DNA for the CDR3 is TGTGCCAGCAGCCCTCCGGGACTAGCGGGGGCCAATGAGCAGTTCTTC.

The chain couples TRBV5-1 to TRBJ2-1; tentative D call: TRBD2 (6 bases). This CDR3 has 15 residues. The germline gives CDR1 SGHRS, CDR2 YFSETQ. The V and J ends lost 7 bases and 4 bases respectively, with 18 bases between them. CDR3 region: CASHTNAGTYNEQFF. The DNA for the CDR3 is TGCGCCAGCCATACCAACGCGGGGACTTACAATGAGCAGTTCTTC. Using reference TRBV5-1 and TRBJ2-1 for the parts outside the CDR3, the full variable domain is KAGVTQTPRYLIKTRGQQVTLSCSPISGHRSVSWYQQTPGQGLQFLFEYFSETQRNKGNFPGRFSGRQFSNSRSEMNVSTLELGDSALYLCASHTNAGTYNEQFFGPGTRLTVL.

This clone was observed a few times. The chain joins TRBV10-3 to TRBJ2-7, with a weak D call TRBD2 (6 bases). This CDR3 region has 17 residues. Between the trimmed V and J ends, which lost 4 bases and 0 bases, there was a span of 19 bases. In germline, CDR1 is ENHRY, CDR2 SYGVKD. The DNA for the CDR3 is TGTGCCATCAGTGGGGGCGGGATTAGAAGTAGCTCCTACGAGCAGTACTTC. As protein: CAISGGGIRSSSYEQYF.

The chain combines TRBV9 with TRBJ2-5, with D uncertain. Germline CDR1 reads SGDLS; CDR2 reads YYNGEE. This CDR3 spans 12 amino acids. The V gene lost 0 bases and the J gene lost 9 bases, with 9 bases spanning the gap. The CDR3 sequence: CASSVDLQAQYF. The DNA for the CDR3 is TGTGCCAGCAGCGTAGATTTGCAGGCCCAGTACTTC.

The genes are TRBV9 and TRBJ1-5, with D unresolved. From germline, CDR1 is SGDLS and CDR2 YYNGEE. Trimming stripped 0 bases from V and 5 bases from J, with 9 bases between. This CDR3 has 14 residues. In nucleotides, the CDR3 is TGTGCCAGCAGCGTAGGGGAGGGTTATCAGCCCCAGCATTTT. Its translation is CASSVGEGYQPQHF.

The chain couples TRBV19 to TRBJ1-4; D possibly corresponds to TRBD1 (5 bases). CDR1 is LNHDA, CDR2 SQIVND, per germline (reference sequence). The CDR3 is 14 residues long. The V end was cut by 7 bases, the J end by 4 bases, with 13 bases between. The CDR3, as DNA: TGTGCCAGTAATATTGGGGCCTATAATGAAAAACTGTTTTTT. This translates into CASNIGAYNEKLFF. The full variable domain, rest sourced from reference TRBV19 and TRBJ1-4, is DGGITQSPKYLFRKEGQNVTLSCEQNLNHDAMYWYRQDPGQGLRLIYYSQIVNDFQKGDIAEGYSVSREKKESFPLTVTSAQKNPTAFYLCASNIGAYNEKLFFGSGTQLSVL.

This clone was counted only a few times. The chain uses TRBV29-1 and TRBJ2-2; D remains unclear. Between the trimmed V and J ends, which lost 4 bases and 7 bases, there was a span of 16 bases. CDR1 and CDR2 (germline): SQVTM, ANQGSEA. This CDR3 has 14 residues. CDR3 bases: TGCAGCGTTGCCACCCAAGCGAGTGTCGGGGAGCTGTTTTTT. Protein: CSVATQASVGELFF.

The V gene is TRBV2, the J gene TRBJ1-1, with 10 bases identical to TRBD1. The CDR3 has 17 residues. Looked up from germline, CDR1 is SNHLY and CDR2 is FYNNEI. The V gene end was trimmed by 6 bases and the J gene end by 3 bases; junction bases not matched to a gene: 13. The CDR3 protein is CASRGSRDRGWDTEAFF. The CDR3 DNA reads TGTGCCAGCAGAGGATCCCGGGACAGGGGCTGGGACACTGAAGCTTTCTTT.

The genes are TRBV5-1 and TRBJ2-3; possibly TRBD1 for D (5 bases). Germline CDR1 is SGHRS and CDR2 is YFSETQ. Deletions cut 4 bases from V and 1 base from J, with 13 bases between. The length of the CDR3 is 15 residues. CDR3 bases: TGCGCCAGCAGCCTCAGGGTAGGGGGCACAGATACGCAGTATTTT. Translation gives CASSLRVGGTDTQYF.

The chain employs TRBV2 and TRBJ1-2; possible D gene TRBD1, 5 bases. This CDR3 is 15 amino acids long. Germline-derived CDR1 and CDR2 are SNHLY and FYNNEI. The ends were cut back, 5 bases at V and 12 bases at J, with 25 bases in the middle. CDR3 loop: CASSPSGWRGIGDTF. DNA for the CDR3: TGTGCCAGCAGTCCGTCGGGGTGGCGGGGGATTGGGGACACCTTC.

This clone was observed a handful of times. The chain uses TRBV7-2 and TRBJ1-1; D possibly corresponds to TRBD1 (5 bases). V was pared by 4 bases and J by 0 bases, with 15 bases between. This CDR3 has 16 amino acids. Germline values: CDR1 SGHTA, CDR2 FQGNSA. In nucleotides, the CDR3 is TGTGCCAGCAGCTCAGGACACACTCGACTGAACACTGAAGCTTTCTTT. It codes for CASSSGHTRLNTEAFF. The whole variable domain, filled in from reference TRBV7-2 and TRBJ1-1, reads GAGVSQSPSNKVTEKGKDVELRCDPISGHTALYWYRQSLGQGLEFLIYFQGNSAPDKSGLPSDRFSAERTGGSVSTLTIQRTQQEDSAVYLCASSSGHTRLNTEAFFGQGTRLTVV.

This clone has just a few counts. The gene calls are TRBV6-6 and TRBJ1-2, with D uncertain. The V gene lost 2 bases and the J gene lost 4 bases, with 8 bases spanning the gap. Germline-derived CDR1 and CDR2 are MNHNY and SVGAGI (reference sequence). The CDR3 extends over 13 amino acids. CDR3 nucleotides: TGTGCCAGCAGTTACGCGGGCCTCTATGGCTACACCTTC. Amino acids: CASSYAGLYGYTF.

The genes are TRBV5-1 and TRBJ2-5; TRBD1 matches at 7 bases. CDR1 is SGHRS, CDR2 YFSETQ, per germline. The CDR3 contains 15 residues. V was pared by 0 bases and J by 5 bases, with 7 bases of the junction left unmatched. In DNA form, the CDR3 reads TGCGCCAGCAGCTTGGGCGAGGGGGCGAAGGAGACCCAGTACTTC. Its protein product is CASSLGEGAKETQYF. The variable domain in full, with the rest retrieved from reference TRBV5-1 and TRBJ2-5, is KAGVTQTPRYLIKTRGQQVTLSCSPISGHRSVSWYQQTPGQGLQFLFEYFSETQRNKGNFPGRFSGRQFSNSRSEMNVSTLELGDSALYLCASSLGEGAKETQYFGPGTRLLVL.

The chain links TRBV11-3 to TRBJ2-2; tentative D call: TRBD1 (6 bases). The germline V gene has CDR1 SGHNT and CDR2 YENEEA. The CDR3 spans 14 residues. Trimming pared 2 bases from V and 7 bases from J, leaving 11 bases between. In DNA form, the CDR3 reads TGTGCCAGCAGCTTAACAGGGAATTTCGGGGAGCTGTTTTTT. Translating it yields CASSLTGNFGELFF.

V is TRBV5-5 and J is TRBJ1-5; D is perhaps TRBD1 (5 bases). Germline assignment: CDR1 SGHKS and CDR2 YYEKEE (reference sequence). The CDR3 consists of 14 residues. With 4 bases removed from V and 3 bases from J, the gap between germline ends came to 11 bases. This chain's CDR3 is CASSPSRDNQPQHF. The DNA for the CDR3 is TGTGCCAGCAGCCCGAGCAGGGACAATCAGCCCCAGCATTTT.

This chain uses TRBV10-1 with TRBJ2-5; the match to TRBD1 covers 9 bases. CDR1 is WNHNN and CDR2 is SYGVQD in the germline V gene (reference sequence). The CDR3 length is 14 residues. V lost 5 bases to trimming and J lost 5 bases; unmatched junction nucleotides: 6. The CDR3 region is CASSPGQGRETQYF. The CDR3 DNA sequence: TGCGCCAGCAGTCCGGGACAGGGAAGGGAGACCCAGTACTTC.

This chain connects TRBV4-1 to TRBJ1-2; no definite D call. The CDR3 contains 11 residues. The V end lost 4 bases, the J end lost 7 bases, and 7 bases lay between the germline ends. Germline values: CDR1 MGHRA, CDR2 YSYEKL. The CDR3: CASSLGVGYTF. The CDR3 nucleotides are TGCGCCAGCAGCCTCGGGGTTGGCTACACCTTC.

This rearrangement joins TRBV27 to TRBJ2-1; the match to TRBD2 covers 9 bases. The junction had 7 bases not matched to a gene; V was cut back by 2 bases and J by 8 bases. This CDR3 has 15 amino acids. Germline V gives CDR1 MNHEY, CDR2 SMNVEV (reference sequence). The CDR3, as DNA: TGTGCCAGCAGTTTAGTGGCGGGAGGGAGCGATGAGCAGTTCTTC. Its protein product is CASSLVAGGSDEQFF.

V and J are TRBV11-2 and TRBJ2-3, with 7 bases fitting TRBD2. The germline CDR1 and CDR2 sequences are SGHAT and FQNNGV. This CDR3 spans 16 amino acids. The junction had 6 bases not matched to a gene; V was cut back by 1 base and J by 2 bases. The CDR3 is CASSLVGGGITDTQYF. Written as DNA, the CDR3 is TGTGCCAGCAGCTTAGTTGGGGGGGGAATCACAGATACGCAGTATTTT.

This chain connects TRBV18 to TRBJ2-7; weak D call: TRBD1 (5 bases). This CDR3 has 16 amino acids. V was cut by 0 bases and J by 3 bases, with 15 bases left in between. Germline CDR1 reads KGHSH; CDR2 reads LQKENI. The CDR3 loop is CASSPPRQGTLYEQYF. The CDR3 DNA reads TGTGCCAGCTCACCACCGAGGCAGGGCACACTCTACGAGCAGTACTTC.